This is a list of T cell receptor beta chains from one sample in a study of T cell responses to AZD1222 COVID-19 vaccine. TCRdb's copy holds only in-frame clones and misses some; the assay was immunoSEQ multiplex PCR. The data hold approximately 180,000 clones, with about 91% observed a single time. The starting material was peripheral blood, obtained on day 0 of AZD1222 vaccination. These TCRs come from an adult in good health. Both conserved end residues are part of each CDR3. Fields, in order: CDR3 DNA, CDR3 protein, J gene, clone size, D gene, V gene. The D gene is left open where the match is weak. Expanded clones are given a class, and other clones once, few, many or no size at all.

CDR3nt: TGTGCCAGCAGCCAAGAAATGGGTTTCAGCAATCAGCCCCAGCATTTT
CDR3aa: CASSQEMGFSNQPQHF
j_gene: TRBJ1-5
abundance: once
d_gene: NA
v_gene: TRBV14

CDR3nt: TGTGCCAGCAGTTCCCGGGACACAGTTAACTATGGCTACACCTTC
CDR3aa: CASSSRDTVNYGYTF
j_gene: TRBJ1-2
abundance: NA
d_gene: NA
v_gene: TRBV27

CDR3nt: TGTGCCAGCAGCCCCCTACCGGGCTCCTACGAGCAGTACTTC
CDR3aa: CASSPLPGSYEQYF
j_gene: TRBJ2-7
abundance: NA
d_gene: NA
v_gene: TRBV5-4

CDR3nt: TGCAGTGCTAGTACGGCCGGTCAGCCCCAGCATTTT
CDR3aa: CSASTAGQPQHF
j_gene: TRBJ1-5
abundance: NA
d_gene: NA
v_gene: TRBV20-1

CDR3nt: TGCGCCAGCAGTGAGGTGGGGGGCCTTTCCTACGAGCAGTACTTC
CDR3aa: CASSEVGGLSYEQYF
j_gene: TRBJ2-7
abundance: NA
d_gene: NA
v_gene: TRBV10-2

CDR3nt: TGTGCCAGCAGCCCGGCGGGGCTAAGCACAGATACGCAGTATTTT
CDR3aa: CASSPAGLSTDTQYF
j_gene: TRBJ2-3
abundance: NA
d_gene: NA
v_gene: TRBV28

CDR3nt: TGTGCCAGCAGCTCCGGACAGGGGACCTACGAGCAGTACTTC
CDR3aa: CASSSGQGTYEQYF
j_gene: TRBJ2-7
abundance: NA
d_gene: TRBD1
v_gene: TRBV5-6

CDR3nt: TGCGCCAGCAGTTGGACAACTAGCGGGGAGAAAGAGACCCAGTACTTC
CDR3aa: CASSWTTSGEKETQYF
j_gene: TRBJ2-5
abundance: NA
d_gene: TRBD2
v_gene: TRBV5-1

CDR3nt: TGCGCCAGCAGCCCGAACGGGGTATACGAGCAGTACTTC
CDR3aa: CASSPNGVYEQYF
j_gene: TRBJ2-7
abundance: NA
d_gene: NA
v_gene: TRBV4-1

CDR3nt: TGCGCCAGCAGCCAAGGGCCTCTATACGAGCAGTACTTC
CDR3aa: CASSQGPLYEQYF
j_gene: TRBJ2-7
abundance: NA
d_gene: NA
v_gene: TRBV4-3

CDR3nt: TGTGCCAGCTCACCACCAACAGACCAAAACATTCAGTACTTC
CDR3aa: CASSPPTDQNIQYF
j_gene: TRBJ2-4
abundance: NA
d_gene: NA
v_gene: TRBV18

CDR3nt: TGTGCCAGCAGTTCGACGACGGGCGGCGTAGGTGAAAAACTGTTTTTT
CDR3aa: CASSSTTGGVGEKLFF
j_gene: TRBJ1-4
abundance: NA
d_gene: NA
v_gene: TRBV27

CDR3nt: TGTGCCAGCGGTAGAGGGGTTAATGAAAAACTGTTTTTT
CDR3aa: CASGRGVNEKLFF
j_gene: TRBJ1-4
abundance: NA
d_gene: NA
v_gene: TRBV2

CDR3nt: TGTGCCAGCAGGTATACTAGCGGGGGGGCCGGAGATACGCAGTATTTT
CDR3aa: CASRYTSGGAGDTQYF
j_gene: TRBJ2-3
abundance: once
d_gene: TRBD2
v_gene: TRBV5-4

CDR3nt: TGTGCCAGCAGCTTAGGGGCGAACACTGAAGCTTTCTTT
CDR3aa: CASSLGANTEAFF
j_gene: TRBJ1-1
abundance: few
d_gene: NA
v_gene: TRBV7-9

CDR3nt: TGTGCCAGCAGCGCGGACATCGCACGGGGCTACACCTTC
CDR3aa: CASSADIARGYTF
j_gene: TRBJ1-2
abundance: NA
d_gene: NA
v_gene: TRBV7-6

CDR3nt: TGCGCCAGCAGCTTGGACGGTACGAACACCGGGGAGCTGTTTTTT
CDR3aa: CASSLDGTNTGELFF
j_gene: TRBJ2-2
abundance: NA
d_gene: NA
v_gene: TRBV5-1

CDR3nt: TGTGCCAGCAGTGAGGGGGAGTTCACTGAAGCTTTCTTT
CDR3aa: CASSEGEFTEAFF
j_gene: TRBJ1-1
abundance: NA
d_gene: NA
v_gene: TRBV6-4

CDR3nt: TGTGCCAGTAGTAACCAGGGGGACTATGGCTACACCTTC
CDR3aa: CASSNQGDYGYTF
j_gene: TRBJ1-2
abundance: NA
d_gene: TRBD1
v_gene: TRBV19

CDR3nt: TGTGCCTGGAGTCAACAGGGGAATGAAAAACTGTTTTTT
CDR3aa: CAWSQQGNEKLFF
j_gene: TRBJ1-4
abundance: NA
d_gene: TRBD1
v_gene: TRBV30

CDR3nt: TGTGCCAGCAGCTTCGTTTCCTCTGGGGCCAACGTCCTGACTTTC
CDR3aa: CASSFVSSGANVLTF
j_gene: TRBJ2-6
abundance: NA
d_gene: NA
v_gene: TRBV7-8

CDR3nt: TGTGCCAGCAGCTCCGTTCGGGGGCGTAACACTGAAGCTTTCTTT
CDR3aa: CASSSVRGRNTEAFF
j_gene: TRBJ1-1
abundance: NA
d_gene: NA
v_gene: TRBV11-2

CDR3nt: TGTGCCAGCAGTGAGGTTTTCGAGCAGGGTGCCGAAGAGACCCAGTACTTC
CDR3aa: CASSEVFEQGAEETQYF
j_gene: TRBJ2-5
abundance: NA
d_gene: NA
v_gene: TRBV2

CDR3nt: TGTGCCAGCAGCTTGTGGGGGGTAAGATACTATGGCTACACCTTC
CDR3aa: CASSLWGVRYYGYTF
j_gene: TRBJ1-2
abundance: NA
d_gene: NA
v_gene: TRBV5-7

CDR3nt: TGTGCCAGCAGCGCGACTAGCGGGGCGGGGGTAGCAAGGGGTGAGCAGTTCTTC
CDR3aa: CASSATSGAGVARGEQFF
j_gene: TRBJ2-1
abundance: NA
d_gene: TRBD2
v_gene: TRBV9

CDR3nt: TGTGCCAGCAGTTACGCCAGGAGCCCAACCACTGAAGCTTTCTTT
CDR3aa: CASSYARSPTTEAFF
j_gene: TRBJ1-1
abundance: NA
d_gene: NA
v_gene: TRBV6-5

CDR3nt: TGTGCCAGCAGCGTAGCTCGTACGGGGGCGCGGAACACTGAAGCTTTCTTT
CDR3aa: CASSVARTGARNTEAFF
j_gene: TRBJ1-1
abundance: once
d_gene: NA
v_gene: TRBV9

CDR3nt: TGTGCCAGCTCACCACGGGTTCAGAATAACTATGGCTACACCTTC
CDR3aa: CASSPRVQNNYGYTF
j_gene: TRBJ1-2
abundance: NA
d_gene: NA
v_gene: TRBV18

CDR3nt: TGTGCCAGCAGTTTCCGCCTCATTACAGGGATAGGCTACACCTTC
CDR3aa: CASSFRLITGIGYTF
j_gene: TRBJ1-2
abundance: NA
d_gene: NA
v_gene: TRBV28

CDR3nt: TGTGCCAGCAGCGCAGGGGGACAAGGCTCTGGGGCCAACGTCCTGACTTTC
CDR3aa: CASSAGGQGSGANVLTF
j_gene: TRBJ2-6
abundance: NA
d_gene: TRBD1
v_gene: TRBV2

CDR3nt: TGTGCCAGCAGCCTTCGGGGCGTCGGGGAAAAACTGTTTTTT
CDR3aa: CASSLRGVGEKLFF
j_gene: TRBJ1-4
abundance: NA
d_gene: NA
v_gene: TRBV14

CDR3nt: TGTGCCAGTAGTGTGACAGGTGAAGTAGTTGGCTACACCTTC
CDR3aa: CASSVTGEVVGYTF
j_gene: TRBJ1-2
abundance: NA
d_gene: NA
v_gene: TRBV19

CDR3nt: TGTGCCAGCAGGCGGGACAGGGAGGGTCAGCCCCAGCATTTT
CDR3aa: CASRRDREGQPQHF
j_gene: TRBJ1-5
abundance: NA
d_gene: TRBD1
v_gene: TRBV27

CDR3nt: TGTGCCAGCAGCGGAAGCACAGATACGCAGTATTTT
CDR3aa: CASSGSTDTQYF
j_gene: TRBJ2-3
abundance: NA
d_gene: NA
v_gene: TRBV5-4

CDR3nt: TGTGCCAGCAGACCCGGAAGGGGGGCCAACGAGCAGTACTTC
CDR3aa: CASRPGRGANEQYF
j_gene: TRBJ2-7
abundance: NA
d_gene: NA
v_gene: TRBV2

CDR3nt: TGTGCCAGTAGTCAAGTCGAGCAACGCTCTGGAAACACCATATATTTT
CDR3aa: CASSQVEQRSGNTIYF
j_gene: TRBJ1-3
abundance: once
d_gene: NA
v_gene: TRBV19

CDR3nt: TGCGCCAGCAGCTTGGGCAGGACCTACGAGCAGTACTTC
CDR3aa: CASSLGRTYEQYF
j_gene: TRBJ2-7
abundance: NA
d_gene: NA
v_gene: TRBV5-1

CDR3nt: TGCAGTGCTAGTAGACAGGGTACCTACGAGCAGTACTTC
CDR3aa: CSASRQGTYEQYF
j_gene: TRBJ2-7
abundance: NA
d_gene: TRBD1
v_gene: TRBV20-1

CDR3nt: TGTGCCAGTACTTTAGCGGGGGGGCCCAACGGGGAGCTGTTTTTT
CDR3aa: CASTLAGGPNGELFF
j_gene: TRBJ2-2
abundance: NA
d_gene: TRBD2
v_gene: TRBV19

CDR3nt: TGTGCCAGCAGCTTAACACCGCCCGGGACTGGATCCTACAATGAGCAGTTCTTC
CDR3aa: CASSLTPPGTGSYNEQFF
j_gene: TRBJ2-1
abundance: NA
d_gene: NA
v_gene: TRBV7-2

CDR3nt: TGTGCCAGCAGCCCGGAGGTTTCAGTTCAAACCGGGGAGCTGTTTTTT
CDR3aa: CASSPEVSVQTGELFF
j_gene: TRBJ2-2
abundance: NA
d_gene: NA
v_gene: TRBV7-8

CDR3nt: TGTGCCAGCAGCCTGGGACTTCGGGTTAGTAACACTGAAGCTTTCTTT
CDR3aa: CASSLGLRVSNTEAFF
j_gene: TRBJ1-1
abundance: NA
d_gene: NA
v_gene: TRBV3-1/TRBV3-2

CDR3nt: TGCGCCAGCAGCCAGTGGGGGACAGGGGACGTCTCTAGCACAGATACGCAGTATTTT
CDR3aa: CASSQWGTGDVSSTDTQYF
j_gene: TRBJ2-3
abundance: NA
d_gene: TRBD1
v_gene: TRBV4-1

CDR3nt: TGTGCCAGCAATCCGGGACAGGGCCAAGAGACCCAGTACTTC
CDR3aa: CASNPGQGQETQYF
j_gene: TRBJ2-5
abundance: NA
d_gene: TRBD1
v_gene: TRBV2

CDR3nt: TGCGCCAGCAGCCGGACTAGCGGGGAAGGAAACACCGGGGAGCTGTTTTTT
CDR3aa: CASSRTSGEGNTGELFF
j_gene: TRBJ2-2
abundance: NA
d_gene: TRBD2
v_gene: TRBV5-1

CDR3nt: TGTGCCAGCCTGTTTTGGCGCGGACGTCCAGAGGGGAACTACGAGCAGTACTTC
CDR3aa: CASLFWRGRPEGNYEQYF
j_gene: TRBJ2-7
abundance: NA
d_gene: NA
v_gene: TRBV6-4

CDR3nt: TGTGCCAGCAGCCACACTTGGGGGGCTTTCGGCTCTTTTCCCTGTGGTTTCTTT
CDR3aa: CASSHTWGAFGSFPCGFF
j_gene: TRBJ1-1
abundance: NA
d_gene: NA
v_gene: TRBV3-1/TRBV3-2

CDR3nt: TGTGCCAGTAGGCACATGGGGTCAGACGGCTACACCTTC
CDR3aa: CASRHMGSDGYTF
j_gene: TRBJ1-2
abundance: NA
d_gene: NA
v_gene: TRBV19

CDR3nt: TGTGCCAGCAGCAAAGGGACTTCCAATGAGCAGTTCTTC
CDR3aa: CASSKGTSNEQFF
j_gene: TRBJ2-1
abundance: NA
d_gene: NA
v_gene: TRBV11-3